The rows below give T cell receptor beta chains drawn from one sample of a study of patients and donors after allogeneic stem cell transplantation. TCRdb re-called the RT-PCR reads with MiXCR, one entry per CDR3 protein. The table has hundreds of thousands of distinct CDR3 sequences, under 20% seen once. The sequenced sample consisted of blood, either unsorted or a sorted T cell fraction (not recorded which). The receptors stem from a human donor who was either an allogeneic HSCT recipient or a stem cell or donor lymphocyte infusion donor (not recorded which). It is not recorded whose cells these are; they may come from a transplant donor. CDR3s include the opening cysteine and the closing phenylalanine or tryptophan. A D gene is named only where the DNA matches it firmly. Clone size appears in some rows only: once, few, many, or a class for an expanded clone.

j_call | v_call | clone_size | d_call | cdr3_aa | cdr3_nt
TRBJ2-5 | TRBV20-1 | few | TRBD2 | CSAPPTSGGYQETQYF | TGCAGTGCCCCCCCGACTAGCGGGGGATACCAAGAGACCCAGTACTTC
TRBJ2-6 | TRBV5-1 | . | . | CASSLEGRPSANVLTF | TGCGCCAGCAGCTTAGAGGGACGGCCCTCGGCCAACGTCCTGACTTTC
TRBJ1-4 | TRBV12-5 | . | TRBD1 | CASGAQGSTEKLFF | TGTGCTAGTGGTGCACAGGGGTCTACTGAAAAACTGTTTTTT
TRBJ2-2 | TRBV6-5 | few | . | CASSFAGDGSRHTGELFF | TGTGCCAGCAGTTTCGCCGGGGACGGGAGTCGTCACACCGGGGAGCTGTTTTTT
TRBJ2-1 | TRBV7-9 | . | . | CASSLTRTDPYNEQFF | TGTGCCAGCAGCTTAACTCGGACAGACCCCTACAATGAGCAGTTCTTC
TRBJ2-2 | TRBV20-1 | few | TRBD1 | CSARDWDGQGIAGELFF | TGCAGTGCTAGAGATTGGGATGGACAGGGGATCGCCGGGGAGCTGTTTTTT
TRBJ1-5 | TRBV20-1 | many | . | CSAPGNSNQPQHF | TGCAGTGCACCAGGGAATAGCAATCAGCCCCAGCATTTT
TRBJ2-7 | TRBV7-6 | . | . | CASSIGREKYEQYF | TGTGCCAGCAGCATCGGCCGCGAAAAATACGAGCAGTACTTC
TRBJ1-2 | TRBV2 | . | . | CASSAISTNYGYTF | TGTGCCAGCAGTGCCATAAGTACTAACTATGGCTACACCTTC
TRBJ1-4 | TRBV6-2/TRBV6-3 | . | . | CASSTQWGANEKLFF | TGTGCCAGCAGTACCCAATGGGGGGCTAATGAAAAACTGTTTTTT
TRBJ2-7 | TRBV7-9 | few | TRBD1 | CASSSRQGEEEQYF | TGTGCCAGCAGCTCCAGACAGGGGGAGGAAGAGCAGTACTTC
TRBJ2-7 | TRBV6-2/TRBV6-3 | many | . | CASSRSYEQYF | TGTGCCAGCAGCAGGTCCTACGAGCAGTACTTC
TRBJ1-2 | TRBV10-3 | . | TRBD1 | CAISATGRLNGYTF | TGTGCCATCAGCGCGACAGGGAGGTTGAATGGCTACACCTTC
TRBJ1-6 | TRBV7-3 | . | . | CASSLWQGNSPLHF | TGTGCCAGCAGCTTATGGCAGGGGAACTCACCCCTCCACTTT
TRBJ1-5 | TRBV27 | . | . | CASSMEPQWPQHF | TGTGCCAGCAGTATGGAGCCCCAATGGCCCCAGCATTTT
TRBJ1-2 | TRBV5-1 | . | TRBD1 | CASSPEQGYVGYTF | TGCGCCAGCAGCCCAGAACAGGGGTATGTCGGCTACACCTTC
TRBJ1-2 | TRBV5-4 | few | TRBD1 | CASSSPMTGFGYTF | TGTGCCAGCAGCTCACCCATGACAGGGTTCGGCTACACCTTC
TRBJ2-2 | TRBV5-4 | . | TRBD1 | CASSLAKGARNTGELFF | TGTGCCAGCAGCTTGGCAAAGGGGGCAAGGAACACCGGGGAGCTGTTTTTT
TRBJ2-1 | TRBV27 | . | TRBD1 | CASSLPGQTYNEQFF | TGTGCCAGCAGTCTACCGGGACAGACCTACAATGAGCAGTTCTTC
TRBJ1-3 | TRBV5-6 | few | TRBD1 | CASSPPSRGAGNTIYF | TGTGCCAGCAGCCCACCGAGCAGGGGGGCCGGAAACACCATATATTTT
TRBJ2-5 | TRBV6-2/TRBV6-3 | many | . | CASSYAPRETQYF | TGTGCCAGCAGTTACGCCCCAAGGGAGACCCAGTACTTC
TRBJ2-5 | TRBV24-1 | few | . | CATSDFGRASQETQYF | TGTGCCACCAGTGATTTCGGCAGGGCCTCCCAAGAGACCCAGTACTTC
TRBJ1-5 | TRBV19 | . | TRBD1 | CASSIDLQQGDYSNQPQHF | TGTGCCAGTAGTATAGATCTCCAACAGGGGGACTATAGCAATCAGCCCCAGCATTTT
TRBJ1-4 | TRBV18 | . | . | CASSPTDSYNEKLFF | TGTGCCAGCTCACCGACAGACAGTTATAATGAAAAACTGTTTTTT
TRBJ1-6 | TRBV18 | once | . | CASSPRVRSPNYNSPLHF | TGTGCCAGCTCACCAAGGGTTAGGTCCCCGAATTATAATTCACCCCTCCACTTT
TRBJ2-5 | TRBV7-9 | few | TRBD2 | CASSPVGREAETQYF | TGTGCCAGCAGCCCCGTAGGGAGGGAGGCGGAGACCCAGTACTTC
TRBJ1-1 | TRBV25-1 | . | . | CASSEFLGALNTEAFF | TGTGCCAGCAGTGAATTTTTGGGGGCGCTCAACACTGAAGCTTTCTTT
TRBJ1-3 | TRBV30 | . | . | CAWMRSGNTIYF | TGTGCCTGGATGCGCTCTGGAAACACCATATATTTT
TRBJ2-1 | TRBV7-6 | few | TRBD2 | CASSLAASGVNEQFF | TGTGCCAGCAGCTTAGCGGCTAGCGGGGTTAATGAGCAGTTCTTC
TRBJ1-5 | TRBV12-3/TRBV12-4 | many | . | CASSLFGGDQPQHF | TGTGCCAGCAGTTTGTTCGGGGGCGATCAGCCCCAGCATTTT
TRBJ2-7 | TRBV5-4 | . | . | CASSHPGGMSSYEQYF | TGTGCCAGCAGCCACCCAGGGGGGATGTCCTCCTACGAGCAGTACTTC
TRBJ1-5 | TRBV2 | few | . | CASSESRGKGNQPQHF | TGTGCCAGCAGTGAAAGTCGGGGGAAGGGCAATCAGCCCCAGCATTTT
TRBJ1-1 | TRBV5-1 | . | . | CASTEQPGQRTTEAFF | TGCGCCAGCACCGAGCAACCGGGACAACGGACGACTGAAGCTTTCTTT
TRBJ1-5 | TRBV28 | . | TRBD1 | CASSFGTGSIIQPQHF | TGTGCCAGCAGTTTTGGGACAGGGTCCATCATTCAGCCCCAGCATTTT
TRBJ2-4 | TRBV20-1 | few | TRBD2 | CSAPTSRRAGNIQYF | TGCAGTGCCCCAACTAGCCGGAGAGCGGGGAACATTCAGTACTTC
TRBJ2-7 | TRBV20-1 | few | TRBD2 | CSAREAKMRTSGQQYF | TGCAGTGCTAGGGAGGCCAAAATGAGGACTAGCGGCCAGCAGTACTTC
TRBJ2-7 | TRBV5-4 | . | TRBD1 | CASSLGRGQGTYEQYF | TGTGCCAGCAGCTTGGGGCGGGGACAGGGGACCTACGAGCAGTACTTC
TRBJ1-1 | TRBV3-1 | . | TRBD1 | CASSQRTGLNRDTEAFF | TGTGCCAGCAGCCAACGGACAGGGCTAAACAGGGACACTGAAGCTTTCTTT
TRBJ1-5 | TRBV9 | few | TRBD1 | CASSVGQGPNQPQQF | TGTGCCAGCAGCGTGGGACAGGGGCCCAATCAGCCCCAGCAATTT
TRBJ2-3 | TRBV5-6 | . | TRBD2 | CASSFGTTRNTQYF | TGTGCCAGCAGTTTTGGGACTACTAGGAATACGCAGTATTTT
TRBJ1-2 | TRBV7-8 | . | . | CASSFGKGNATF | .
TRBJ2-7 | TRBV20-1 | few | TRBD1 | CSASGTGSGEQYF | TGCAGTGCTAGCGGGACAGGGTCTGGCGAGCAGTACTTC
TRBJ2-5 | TRBV21-1 | few | . | CASSSRDGKETQYF | TGTGCCAGCAGCTCCCGGGACGGAAAAGAGACCCAGTACTTC
TRBJ1-2 | TRBV29-1 | few | . | CSVPTGAPKGYTF | TGCAGCGTACCAACCGGGGCGCCAAAGGGCTACACCTTC
TRBJ2-1 | TRBV4-1 | many | TRBD2 | CASSRGTSPGGEQFF | TGCGCCAGCAGCCGAGGGACTAGCCCTGGGGGTGAGCAGTTCTTC
TRBJ2-7 | TRBV5-1 | many | TRBD1 | CASSYGTGEIYEQYF | TGCGCCAGCAGCTACGGGACAGGGGAAATCTACGAGCAGTACTTC
TRBJ1-2 | TRBV6-5 | many | . | CASSYSFTGGYGYTF | TGTGCCAGCAGTTACTCGTTTACAGGAGGCTATGGCTACACCTTC
TRBJ1-1 | TRBV12-3/TRBV12-4 | . | . | CASTPGRQRLEAFF | TGTGCCAGCACGCCCGGTCGTCAACGCCTTGAAGCTTTCTTT
TRBJ2-7 | TRBV4-1 | . | . | CASSHLPRGTYEQYF | TGCGCCAGCAGCCATCTACCCCGGGGGACCTACGAGCAGTACTTC
TRBJ2-1 | TRBV24-1 | few | . | CATSDFSRDNEQFF | TGTGCCACCAGTGATTTTTCCCGGGACAATGAGCAGTTCTTC
TRBJ2-7 | TRBV28 | few | TRBD1 | CASVSTDRGPYEQYF | TGTGCCAGCGTCTCAACGGACAGGGGACCCTACGAGCAGTACTTC
TRBJ1-2 | TRBV10-3 | few | . | CAISDGRTLHGYTF | TGTGCCATCAGTGATGGTCGGACGCTACATGGCTACACCTTC